The next 7 T cell receptor beta chains were all read from a single sample in a study of persistence of HIV-infected CD4 T cells. The immunoSEQ assay was version 4, run in survey mode. Assay used: immunoSEQ multiplex PCR; TCRdb lists only in-frame clones, some missing. The table lists approximately 20,000 clones, 50% to 70% of them singletons. The stimulus was an HIV-1 Gag 15-mer peptide pool, about 1 ug/peptide/mL. Sorting selected CD4+ T cells upregulating both CD40 ligand and CD69. Their cognate antigens are unknown. The material sequenced was CD4+ T cells sorted from PBMCs after roughly 18-hour stimulation, taken from a patient who received antiretroviral therapy. The receptors come from an adult woman with HIV who was CMV-seropositive.

The rearrangement uses TRBV24-1 and TRBJ2-7; 8 bases are shared with TRBD1. The CDR3 length is 15 residues. V dropped 9 bases and J dropped 5; count of bases not matched to a gene: 14. The germline V gene has CDR1 KGHDR and CDR2 SFDVKD. CDR3 region: CATSSLQGVHHEQYV. The CDR3 DNA reads TGTGCCACCTCTTCGTTACAGGGGGTTCACCACGAGCAGTACGTC.

The gene calls are TRBV2 and TRBJ1-2, with D hard to call. V was shortened by 3 bases and J by 4 bases, with 9 bases between the two germline ends. Looked up from germline, CDR1 is SNHLY and CDR2 is FYNNEI. The CDR3 sequence is 13 residues long. The CDR3 DNA reads TGTGCCAGCAGTGAGCTAGGGAGCTATGGCTACACCTTC. This encodes CASSELGSYGYTF. The full variable domain, with the rest looked up from reference TRBV2 and TRBJ1-2, is EPEVTQTPSHQVTQMGQEVILRCVPISNHLYFYWYRQILGQKVEFLVSFYNNEISEKSEIFDDQFSVERPDGSNFTLKIRSTKLEDSAMYFCASSELGSYGYTFGSGTRLTVV.

This chain joins TRBV19 and TRBJ2-2; a weak D match, TRBD1 (5 bases). The CDR3 extends over 16 amino acids. The V gene's germline CDR1 is LNHDA and CDR2 SQIVND (reference sequence). The V and J ends lost 3 bases and 1 base respectively, with 12 bases between them. The CDR3 DNA reads TGTGCCAGTAGTATTCGACAGAGTGGGAACACCGGGGAGCTGTTTTTT. Translation: CASSIRQSGNTGELFF.

This clone was seen only once. The chain has TRBV19 and TRBJ2-3; 10 positions agree with TRBD2. The CDR3 consists of 15 residues. Germline V lookup: CDR1 LNHDA, CDR2 SQIVND (reference sequence). V shed 6 bases, J shed 9 bases, and the junction held 12 bases outside the gene matches. Here the CDR3 reads CASSLSSGGGQTQYF. The CDR3 DNA reads as TGTGCCAGTAGCCTCTCTAGCGGGGGTGGCCAAACGCAGTATTTT. The entire variable domain, with the rest obtained from reference TRBV19 and TRBJ2-3, is as follows: DGGITQSPKYLFRKEGQNVTLSCEQNLNHDAMYWYRQDPGQGLRLIYYSQIVNDFQKGDIAEGYSVSREKKESFPLTVTSAQKNPTAFYLCASSLSSGGGQTQYFGPGTRLTVL.

The chain carries TRBV9 and TRBJ2-5, with 11 bases matching TRBD1. Germline values: CDR1 SGDLS, CDR2 YYNGEE. With V trimmed by 0 bases and J by 5 bases, 6 bases remained unmatched. The CDR3 is 16 residues long. The CDR3, as DNA: TGTGCCAGCAGCGTAGAGGTGGGACAGGGGGAGGAGACCCAGTACTTC. It yields the protein CASSVEVGQGEETQYF.

The chain combines TRBV7-9 with TRBJ2-3; TRBD2 aligns across 7 bases. This CDR3 comprises 14 residues. After removal of 3 bases from V and 2 bases from J, the junction contained 2 bases not matched to a gene. The germline V gene encodes CDR1 SEHNR and CDR2 FQNEAQ (reference sequence). The CDR3 region is CASSLGGITDTQYF. The DNA of the CDR3 is TGTGCCAGCAGCTTGGGGGGGATCACAGATACGCAGTATTTT.

The chain carries TRBV7-8 and TRBJ2-5, with a weak D call TRBD1 (5 bases). Germline V gene data show CDR1 as SGHVS and CDR2 as FQNEAQ. With 0 bases removed from V and 5 bases from J, the gap between germline ends came to 10 bases. The CDR3 extends over 14 amino acids. The chain's CDR3 is CASSLAAGRETQYF. In DNA form, the CDR3 reads TGTGCCAGCAGCTTAGCTGCAGGGCGGGAGACCCAGTACTTC.